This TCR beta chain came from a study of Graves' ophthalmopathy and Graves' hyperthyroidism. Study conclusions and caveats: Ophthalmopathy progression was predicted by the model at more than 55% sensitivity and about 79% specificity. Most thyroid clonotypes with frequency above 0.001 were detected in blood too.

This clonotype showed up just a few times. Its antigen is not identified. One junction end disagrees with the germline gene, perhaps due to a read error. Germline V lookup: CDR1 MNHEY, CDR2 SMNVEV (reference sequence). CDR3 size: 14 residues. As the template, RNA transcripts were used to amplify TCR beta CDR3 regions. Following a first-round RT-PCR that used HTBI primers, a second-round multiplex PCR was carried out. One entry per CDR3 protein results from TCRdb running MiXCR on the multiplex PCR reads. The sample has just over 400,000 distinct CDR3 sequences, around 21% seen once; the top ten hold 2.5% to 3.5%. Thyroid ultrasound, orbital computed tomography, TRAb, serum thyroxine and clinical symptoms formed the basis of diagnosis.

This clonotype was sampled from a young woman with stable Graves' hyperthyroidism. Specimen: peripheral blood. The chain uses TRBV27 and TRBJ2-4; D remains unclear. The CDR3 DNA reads TGTGCCAGCAGTTTATCGCCCCCGGGTTACATTAAGTACTTC. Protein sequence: CASSLSPPGYIKYF.